This entry describes one T cell receptor (beta chain). What this receptor recognizes is not known. This specimen comes from a study of cytomegalovirus exposure and HLA in healthy donors (dated by TCRdb to 2017 to 2019). Regarding the study in general: An earlier analysis of a few hundred of the donors reported approximately 300 Gb of sequence data and 90 million to 120 million unique TCR beta sequences obtained from around 190 million T cells. In the later analysis, no new phenotypic data were used to find candidate immune exposures; instead, reliance was placed on TCR beta sequences and their occurrence across donors. Among over 350 genotyped donors of the cohort, an average of around 240,000 unique TCR beta nucleotide sequences were sequenced per donor, around 18% of them non-productive. The study profiled the T cell repertoires of about 720 subjects by immunosequencing and related them to cytomegalovirus serostatus. Every repertoire in the discovery cohort had been generated on one and the same sequencing platform. The number of typed donors differed by locus: 629-630 for A, B, C, DRB1 and DQB1; 500 to 550 for DQA1; 606 for DPA1; and approximately 450 for DPB1. A separate validation cohort of 100 to 150 different subjects was used in addition to the roughly 640-subject first cohort. A later analysis re-analyzed previously published TCR beta repertoires from approximately 700 donors and added high-resolution HLA genotyping to study TCR occurrence patterns. The aim of the study was to test whether cataloging public T cell receptors could identify signatures of past pathogen exposure. Donor age, sex, ethnicity and CMV serostatus were collected together with the repertoire data. Because of strong linkage in the cohort, a handful of DR-DQ haplotypes were treated as single units for association and clustering. To decide whether each TCR beta V gene segment behaved as functional or pseudogenic, an earlier analysis of nearly 600 of the donors relied on high-throughput TCR beta sequencing. A later genetic analysis took genome-wide SNP genotypes for 398 of the 666 donors and used that subset as a discovery cohort. HLA typing included class I and class II loci at four-digit resolution. To predict cytomegalovirus infection status, the study brought together high-throughput TCR immunosequencing, statistical association of individual TCRs with disease status, and machine learning. Among the 398 genotyped donors, about 85% belonged to the genetic ancestry cluster associated with self-reported Caucasian donors. An early release covering roughly 580 HLA-typed donors comprised about 310 gigabases of sequencing data and tens of millions of unique TCR sequences. The investigation overall reported the following: Cytomegalovirus status was reported to be diagnosed by the classifier with high specificity and sensitivity in both the original and validation cohorts. According to the authors, the approach could potentially be generalized to other disease states and immunological phenotypes. Because counts were too low, seventeen rarely observed V segments, including chromosome 9 orphons, were excluded from the earlier analysis of 587 of the donors. A later analysis found that TCR association rates varied across HLA loci, with DRB1 alleles showing the most associated TCRs and HLA-C alleles the fewest. According to a later genetic analysis, donors in an Asian-associated ancestry cluster had fewer N-insertions in productive TCRs than the approximately 690-donor mean. This cohort had only TCR beta chains sequenced, and the lack of alpha or paired-chain data limited which features could be detected. A few of the identified cytomegalovirus-associated TCR beta chains were confirmed in vitro to be specific for cytomegalovirus antigens. Most TCR sequences were seen in very few donors, while some public TCRs were found in many individuals. The presence/absence analyses assumed that sequencing depth was roughly uniform across donors, and that assumption may not be true. A later analysis reported that several top co-occurrence clusters appeared linked to parvovirus B19, influenza, CMV and Epstein-Barr virus. A further reported finding was that TCR beta sequences accurately predicted the HLA-A and HLA-B alleles for most subjects in the first cohort. A cluster of highly shared sequence variants was judged likely to represent a technical artifact of the sequencing pipeline. In a later analysis, HLA-associated TCR beta chains were found to be more clonally expanded and to have lower generation probabilities than equally common non-associated chains. Correlated functional status among segregating V segments might be attributable to linkage disequilibrium, but an unknown experimental factor could not be ruled out. The study gave a list of 150 to 200 TCR beta chains associated with cytomegalovirus. Assigning TCR associations to individual alleles was difficult when HLA alleles, especially DR and DQ, strongly co-occurred. In a later genetic analysis, a missense DCLRE1C variant was associated with V-gene and J-gene trimming of TCR beta chains, and the association was replicated in an independent cohort. Specific HLA alleles were associated with over 15,000 TCR beta sequences at a false discovery rate of 0.05 in a later analysis. A later analysis found that most CMV-associated TCR beta chains appeared HLA-restricted, with HLA associations seemingly driven largely by CMV exposure. Some IMGT-functional V segments, including TRBV6-2 and TRBV6-3, could not be distinguished by the 87-base-pair reads and were therefore excluded. Broadly in line with IMGT annotations, most TCR beta V segments showed up in productive rearrangements about 90% or about 30% of the time in an earlier analysis of a few hundred of the donors. The only immune exposure information available for the cohort was CMV serostatus. Because HLA typing was missing for some donors at each locus, association tests included only the typed subset.

Trimming removed 4 bases from V and 1 base from J; the gene matches leave 5 bases unexplained. The CDR3 spans 17 residues, from the cysteine through the phenylalanine. Of the read, only the CDR3 DNA is kept; its 51 bases are in frame from base 1. The germline V gene encodes CDR1 SGHNT and CDR2 YYREEE (reference sequence). Preparation of the library involved the immunoSEQ multiplex PCR assay. For the multiplex PCR, a mixture combining 60 forward primers for TCR Vbeta segments and 13 reverse primers for TCR Jbeta segments was used. The CDR3 region of rearranged TCR beta genes was amplified from genomic DNA with a multiplex PCR assay. The amplified TCR beta libraries were sequenced on the Illumina HiSeq System as 87-base-pair reads. Per the authors' processing: A later analysis tallied around 82 million unique TCR beta chains across the 640 or so repertoires, and some 12 million of those chains were shared by two or more donors. Raw reads were error-corrected and collapsed into unique sequences by a nearest-neighbor algorithm in which closely related sequences were merged to remove PCR and sequencing errors. V, D and J gene segments were assigned by aligning CDR3 sequences to IMGT reference sequences. Each retained sequence needed at least a six-nucleotide match to both a V gene segment and a J gene segment. Rearrangements were called productive when the CDR3 lacked stop codons and stayed in frame with V and J; all others were non-productive. Following IMGT convention, CDR3 was defined as the stretch from the second conserved V-encoded cysteine up to the conserved J-encoded phenylalanine. In an earlier analysis of around 600 of the donors, sequences lacking an unambiguous match to a single V gene segment were excluded. In an earlier analysis of approximately 500 of the donors, a V segment was called functional when productive rearrangements were above 56.7%, and segregating when the standard deviation between donors exceeded 5%. A statistical classification framework was built for diagnosing cytomegalovirus status from the catalog of TCR beta chain sequences. In a later analysis, V and J genes were assigned by comparing TCR nucleotide sequences against IMGT/GENE-DB human TR gene sequences. The TCRdist pipeline was used in a later analysis to assign CDR3 sequences and most-parsimonious VDJ recombination scenarios. In a later analysis, each TCR beta chain was defined by its CDR3 amino acid sequence together with its V-gene family, and reads lacking a unique V-gene family were excluded. As a way to deal with suspected cross-contamination and a sequencing artifact, a later analysis dropped approximately 590 nucleotide sequences that were highly shared and had low generation probability. For each public chain, a later analysis derived a clonal expansion index from normalized ranks of inferred template counts within each repertoire. In a later analysis, generation probabilities were computed using a VDJ recombination model fitted to out-of-frame rearrangements, and the results were checked against IGoR. A later analysis scored TCR-TCR, TCR-HLA and TCR-CMV co-occurrence with hypergeometric tests, applying a repertoire-size bias correction to TCR pairs. To estimate false discovery rates, a later analysis permuted the HLA or CMV assignments 20 times. In a later analysis, co-occurring TCRs were grouped with DBSCAN, and TCRdist sequence similarity was added when clustering was performed within HLA-allele-positive subsets. Repertoires with fewer than 30,000 or more than 120,000 public chains were left out of co-occurrence clustering, as were a handful of repertoires with anomalous nucleotide sharing. In its TCRdb copy, this immuneACCESS table keeps in-frame sequences only and misses some clones. Where compared with another copy, unresolved V genes explain less than half of these, and the others have no known cause. The DNA was the basis for D and trimming; V, J and clone size are from that table. For this sample, the table gives around 97,000 clones. The ten largest clones add up to 3.5% of the sample.

In total, around 600 healthy bone marrow donors made up the cohort. All cohort members were sampled while nominally healthy, although unrecorded immune exposures were likely present. The donor tested CMV seronegative, placing the donor among the 350 to 400 seronegative members of the cohort. Each donor provided a peripheral blood sample, and peripheral blood mononuclear cells were used for TCR beta sequencing. Genomic DNA was extracted from the blood cell samples with the Qiagen DNeasy Blood Extraction Kit. The V gene is TRBV5-4 and the J gene is TRBJ2-2, with TRBD2 matching 12 junction bases. Sequences were obtained from PBMCs. This TCR came from a man aged 40-49 years in good health and CMV-seronegative. The DNA reads as follows: TGTGCCAGCAGCAAGACTAGCGGGGGCCTGAACACCGGGGAGCTGTTTTTT. Protein translation: CASSKTSGGLNTGELFF. When the CDR3 is completed using the reference TRBV5-4 and TRBJ2-2 genes on either side, the full variable domain is ETGVTQSPTHLIKTRGQQVTLRCSSQSGHNTVSWYQQALGQGPQFIFQYYREEENGRGNFPPRFSGLQFPNYSSELNVNALELDDSALYLCASSKTSGGLNTGELFFGEGSRLTVL.